The next 26 T cell receptor beta chains were all read from a single sample in a study of blood T cell repertoires in COVID-19. The method was immunoSEQ multiplex PCR; TCRdb's version includes in-frame clones alone and lacks a portion of them. The table includes 350,000 to 450,000 clones, roughly nine tenths detected once. The sample taken for sequencing was PBMCs or T cells enriched from blood (not recorded which). All receptors come from a young man who had recovered from COVID-19.

The genes are TRBV5-4 and TRBJ2-7, with 9 bases fitting TRBD2. The CDR3 covers 16 residues. Trimming took 3 bases from V and 6 from J; bases not matched to a gene: 13. Germline-derived CDR1 and CDR2 are SGHNT and YYREEE (reference sequence). The CDR3 DNA follows: TGTGCCAGCAGCTCAGTCGGAGCGGGAGGAACGGGCGAGCAGTACTTC. Protein sequence: CASSSVGAGGTGEQYF.

The chain combines TRBV11-3 with TRBJ1-6; 7 bases agree with TRBD1. The germline V gene has CDR1 SGHNT and CDR2 YENEEA. The length of the CDR3 is 13 residues. The V and J ends lost 5 bases and 6 bases, in that order; junction bases with no gene match: 1. CDR3 residues: CASSGDSNSPLHF. CDR3 DNA sequence: TGTGCCAGCAGCGGGGACAGTAATTCACCCCTCCACTTT. Based on the CDR3 plus reference TRBV11-3 and TRBJ1-6, the full variable domain is EAGVVQSPRYKIIEKKQPVAFWCNPISGHNTLYWYLQNLGQGPELLIRYENEEAVDDSQLPKDRFSAERLKGVDSTLKIQPAELGDSAVYLCASSGDSNSPLHFGNGTRLTVT.

This rearrangement joins TRBV3-1 (or the pseudogene TRBV3-2) to TRBJ2-2; possibly TRBD1 for D (5 bases). The CDR3 consists of 15 residues. Trimming left V 1 base short and J 7 bases short, with 13 bases between. CDR1 and CDR2 (germline): LGHDT, YNNKEL (reference sequence). CDR3 DNA sequence: TGTGCCAGCAGCCAAGTAGTTTACAGGAGCGGGGAGCTGTTTTTT. As protein: CASSQVVYRSGELFF.

This chain uses TRBV7-9 with TRBJ2-7; tentatively, D is TRBD1 (6 bases). The CDR3 is 14 amino acids. Trimming took off 2 bases at V and 2 bases at J, with 10 bases between the two ends. Germline CDR1 reads SEHNR; CDR2 reads FQNEAQ (reference sequence). The CDR3 region has the DNA TGTGCCAGCAGCTTACCAGGGGCAACCTACGAGCAGTACTTC. Amino acids: CASSLPGATYEQYF.

The chain carries TRBV28 and TRBJ1-2; D is uncertain. V dropped 2 bases and J dropped 4 bases, with 14 bases sitting between them. This CDR3 contains 15 residues. CDR1 MDHEN and CDR2 SYDVKM come from the germline V gene. The CDR3 DNA reads TGTGCCAGCAGTTTAACCTCAACAATTCCCTATGGCTACACCTTC. Translating gives CASSLTSTIPYGYTF.

The chain employs TRBV28 and TRBJ1-3; 11 positions match TRBD1. CDR1 is MDHEN and CDR2 is SYDVKM in the germline V gene. With 7 bases clipped from V and 4 bases from J, the junction kept 6 bases outside the gene matches. The CDR3 spans 15 residues. Here the CDR3 reads CASTGQGAAGNTIYF. In nucleotides, the CDR3 is TGTGCCAGCACCGGACAGGGGGCAGCAGGAAACACCATATATTTT. The variable domain in full, with the rest retrieved from reference TRBV28 and TRBJ1-3, is DVKVTQSSRYLVKRTGEKVFLECVQDMDHENMFWYRQDPGLGLRLIYFSYDVKMKEKGDIPEGYSVSREKKERFSLILESASTNQTSMYLCASTGQGAAGNTIYFGEGSWLTVV.

The chain uses TRBV28 and TRBJ2-7, with 8 bases aligning to TRBD1. Germline lookup yields CDR1 MDHEN and CDR2 SYDVKM. The CDR3 is 15 residues long. The V gene end was trimmed by 8 bases and the J gene end by 2 bases; junction bases not matched to a gene: 11. CDR3 protein: CASVPGGGWAYEQYF. CDR3 bases: TGTGCCAGCGTACCAGGGGGCGGATGGGCCTACGAGCAGTACTTC.

The chain combines TRBV3-1 (or the pseudogene TRBV3-2) with TRBJ2-3; TRBD1 is a possible D gene (5 bases). The CDR3 sequence is 17 residues long. Looked up from germline, CDR1 is LGHDT and CDR2 is YNNKEL (reference sequence). V lost 2 bases to trimming and J lost 1 base, with 16 bases between them. The CDR3 here is CASSQNALGAGTDTQYF. CDR3 bases: TGTGCCAGCAGCCAAAATGCGCTAGGGGCTGGCACAGATACGCAGTATTTT.

The chain links TRBV21-1 to TRBJ1-4. TRBV21-1 is a recognized pseudogene. The CDR3 is made up of 15 amino acids. CDR3 sequence: CASSNWTRRLGKLFF. The DNA for the CDR3 is TGTGCCAGCAGCAATTGGACTCGGAGATTGGGAAAACTGTTTTTT.

The chain carries TRBV7-9 and TRBJ1-6, with 7 bases fitting TRBD1. The CDR3 is 16 amino acids. Germline assignment: CDR1 SEHNR and CDR2 FQNEAQ (reference sequence). The V segment lost 5 bases and the J segment 2 bases; nucleotides outside the gene matches: 6. CDR3 residues: CASSATGTAYNSPLHF. The DNA for the CDR3 is TGTGCCAGCAGCGCAACCGGGACAGCCTATAATTCACCCCTCCACTTT. The whole variable domain, remainder taken from reference TRBV7-9 and TRBJ1-6, is DTGVSQNPRHKITKRGQNVTFRCDPISEHNRLYWYRQTLGQGPEFLTYFQNEAQLEKSRLLSDRFSAERPKGSFSTLEIQRTEQGDSAMYLCASSATGTAYNSPLHFGNGTRLTVT.

The chain recombines TRBV7-9 with TRBJ2-7, with 13 bases fitting TRBD2. The germline V gene has CDR1 SEHNR and CDR2 FQNEAQ (reference sequence). This CDR3 spans 15 amino acids. Trimming took 0 bases from V and 9 from J; bases not matched to a gene: 5. CDR3 sequence: CASSLAGTSGTGQYF. In nucleotides, the CDR3 is TGTGCCAGCAGCTTAGCCGGGACTAGCGGGACCGGGCAGTACTTC.

V is TRBV7-8 and J is TRBJ1-4; D ambiguous. The ends were cut back, 4 bases at V and 4 bases at J, with 13 bases in the middle. This CDR3 comprises 15 residues. The germline V gene encodes CDR1 SGHVS and CDR2 FQNEAQ. The DNA of the CDR3 is TGTGCCAGCAGCTACCGGACTGGATATAATGAAAAACTGTTTTTT. It codes for CASSYRTGYNEKLFF.

This rearrangement joins TRBV6-5 to TRBJ1-6, with a weak D call TRBD1 (5 bases). CDR3 length: 14 residues. CDR1 MNHEY and CDR2 SVGAGI come from the germline V gene. V shed 2 bases and J shed 11 bases, with 13 bases lying between them. The CDR3 bases are TGTGCCAGCAGTTACCCGGGTCTACAGGCACCCCTCCACTTT. Amino acids: CASSYPGLQAPLHF.

The chain links TRBV7-9 to TRBJ2-1; TRBD1 agrees at 7 bases. J lost 5 bases, V lost 7 bases, and 8 bases had no gene match. The CDR3 sequence is 14 residues long. Germline V lookup: CDR1 SEHNR, CDR2 FQNEAQ (reference sequence). The CDR3 sequence is CASNRRDSHNEQFF. In DNA form, the CDR3 reads TGTGCCAGCAACCGTCGGGACAGCCACAATGAGCAGTTCTTC.

The chain is built from TRBV6-5 and TRBJ1-2; 8 bases fit TRBD1. Germline CDR1 reads MNHEY; CDR2 reads SVGAGI. The V and J ends lost 6 bases and 8 bases, in that order; junction bases with no gene match: 2. The CDR3 spans 11 residues. The CDR3 bases are TGTGCCAGCAGGCGACAGGGGGGCTACACCTTC. It codes for CASRRQGGYTF.

The chain employs TRBV19 and TRBJ1-1, with TRBD1 identical over 10 bases. Looked up from germline, CDR1 is LNHDA and CDR2 is SQIVND (reference sequence). After removal of 8 bases from V and 3 bases from J, the junction contained 12 bases not matched to a gene. The CDR3 is 16 residues long. CDR3 in amino acids: CASERRDRGEDTEAFF. CDR3 DNA: TGTGCCAGTGAACGCCGGGACAGGGGAGAGGACACTGAAGCTTTCTTT.

The chain employs TRBV3-1 (or the pseudogene TRBV3-2) and TRBJ2-1; a weak D match, TRBD1 (5 bases). Trimming shortened V by 0 bases and J by 6 bases, and 9 bases separated the two germline ends. This CDR3 is built from 14 residues. Germline CDR1 is LGHDT and CDR2 is YNNKEL (reference sequence). The CDR3 loop is CASSQDRGINEQFF. DNA for the CDR3: TGTGCCAGCAGCCAAGATAGGGGCATCAATGAGCAGTTCTTC.

In DNA, the CDR3 is TGTGCCTGGAGTGTACGCTTAGGAGGGAGCGGCTACACCTTC. The encoded protein is CAWSVRLGGSGYTF. The chain recombines TRBV30 with TRBJ1-2, with unresolved D. Germline CDR1 is GTSNPN and CDR2 is SVGIG (reference sequence). The CDR3 has 14 amino acids. Trimming pared 0 bases from V and 8 bases from J, leaving 16 bases between.

V gene TRBV4-1 combines with J gene TRBJ1-4; D is perhaps TRBD1 (5 bases). CDR1 and CDR2 from the germline V gene are MGHRA and YSYEKL. V was shortened by 0 bases and J by 8 bases, with 13 bases between the two germline ends. The CDR3 is made up of 15 amino acids. The CDR3 loop is CASSQDWKGWEKLFF. CDR3 DNA sequence: TGCGCCAGCAGCCAAGATTGGAAGGGGTGGGAAAAACTGTTTTTT.

The V call is TRBV19, the J call TRBJ1-2; TRBD1 aligns across 8 bases. Trimming took 4 bases from V and 7 from J; bases not matched to a gene: 5. This CDR3 is 13 amino acids long. Looked up from germline, CDR1 is LNHDA and CDR2 is SQIVND (reference sequence). Here the CDR3 reads CASSTDRVGGYTF. CDR3 in DNA: TGTGCCAGTAGTACGGACAGGGTTGGTGGCTACACCTTC. Full variable domain (outside the CDR3, taken from reference TRBV19 and TRBJ1-2): DGGITQSPKYLFRKEGQNVTLSCEQNLNHDAMYWYRQDPGQGLRLIYYSQIVNDFQKGDIAEGYSVSREKKESFPLTVTSAQKNPTAFYLCASSTDRVGGYTFGSGTRLTVV.

This sequence joins TRBV30 and TRBJ2-7, with TRBD2 identical over 9 bases. The junction had 4 bases not matched to a gene; V was cut back by 4 bases and J by 0 bases. The CDR3 sequence is 14 residues long. Germline values: CDR1 GTSNPN, CDR2 SVGIG (reference sequence). The CDR3 spells CAWNGGRASYEQYF. The CDR3 coding sequence is TGTGCCTGGAATGGCGGGAGGGCCTCCTACGAGCAGTACTTC.

The chain uses TRBV2 and TRBJ2-5; D might be TRBD2 (6 bases). Germline V CDR1 and CDR2: SNHLY, FYNNEI. Deletions cut 8 bases from V and 0 bases from J, with 13 bases between. This CDR3 spans 14 amino acids. The chain's CDR3 is CASSPGSNQETQYF. CDR3 sequence (DNA): TGTGCCAGCTCCCCCGGGAGCAACCAAGAGACCCAGTACTTC.

The chain recombines TRBV11-2 with TRBJ2-1; TRBD1 matches 12 bases. Trimming at V came to 5 bases and at J to 8 bases, leaving 10 bases not matched to a gene. This CDR3 region has 16 residues. Germline values: CDR1 SGHAT, CDR2 FQNNGV. CDR3 coding DNA: TGTGCCAGCAGCCCCTGGGGGACAGGGGGCGGGTATGAGCAGTTCTTC. The encoded protein is CASSPWGTGGGYEQFF. Variable domain in full (rest from reference TRBV11-2 and TRBJ2-1): EAGVAQSPRYKIIEKRQSVAFWCNPISGHATLYWYQQILGQGPKLLIQFQNNGVVDDSQLPKDRFSAERLKGVDSTLKIQPAKLEDSAVYLCASSPWGTGGGYEQFFGPGTRLTVL.

The rearrangement joins TRBV4-1 to TRBJ2-3; 8 bases are shared with TRBD1. Unmatched junction bases numbered 4, after V lost 0 bases and J lost 2 bases. Germline values: CDR1 MGHRA, CDR2 YSYEKL. The length of the CDR3 is 16 residues. The CDR3 bases are TGCGCCAGCAGCCAAGAACGGGACAGGTACACAGATACGCAGTATTTT. It yields the protein CASSQERDRYTDTQYF.

This clone was seen once. The chain uses TRBV9 and TRBJ1-3; 9 nucleotides match TRBD1. Germline assignment: CDR1 SGDLS and CDR2 YYNGEE. V lost 2 bases and J lost 7; bases outside the gene matches: 10. CDR3 length equals 16 residues. The CDR3 bases are TGTGCCAGCAGCGTCGCGGCCGGGACAGGGCAGAACACCATATATTTT. This encodes CASSVAAGTGQNTIYF.

The chain links TRBV29-1 to TRBJ2-7; possibly TRBD2 for D (6 bases). The V gene lost 3 bases and the J gene lost 4 bases, with 13 bases spanning the gap. The germline CDR1 and CDR2 sequences are SQVTM and ANQGSEA. This CDR3 is built from 13 residues. The CDR3 sequence: CSVEGGGRYEQYF. Written as DNA, the CDR3 is TGCAGCGTTGAGGGAGGAGGAAGGTACGAGCAGTACTTC.